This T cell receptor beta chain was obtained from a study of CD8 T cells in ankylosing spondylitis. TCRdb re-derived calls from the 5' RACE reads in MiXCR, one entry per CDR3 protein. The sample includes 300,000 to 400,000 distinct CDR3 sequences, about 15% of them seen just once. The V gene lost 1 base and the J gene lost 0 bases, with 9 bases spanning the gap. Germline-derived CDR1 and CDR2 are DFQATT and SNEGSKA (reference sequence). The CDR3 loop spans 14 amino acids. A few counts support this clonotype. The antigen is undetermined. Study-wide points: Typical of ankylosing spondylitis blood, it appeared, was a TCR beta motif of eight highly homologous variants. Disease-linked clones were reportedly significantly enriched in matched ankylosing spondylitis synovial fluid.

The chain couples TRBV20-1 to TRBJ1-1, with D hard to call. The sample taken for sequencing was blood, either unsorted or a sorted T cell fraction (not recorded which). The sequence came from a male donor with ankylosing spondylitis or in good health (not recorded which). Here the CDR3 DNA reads TGCAGTGCTAGAGGTGGGGTAATGAACACTGAAGCTTTCTTT. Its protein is CSARGGVMNTEAFF.